This T cell receptor beta chain was found in a study of T-cell reconstitution after alpha-beta-depleted transplantation in children (dated by TCRdb to the mid-2010s). At the level of the whole study: Using TCR repertoire profiling, the study followed T-cell immune reconstitution in a quantitative way in children after TCRalphabeta/CD19-depleted allogeneic hematopoietic cell transplantation. Overall study outcomes, separate from this receptor: The high TCRbeta diversity at day 60 in some patients was ascribed to recipient T cells and intrathymic progenitors that had survived conditioning. Hyperexpanded clone frequencies declined over subsequent months; after one year, T-cell counts and TCRbeta diversity were mostly attributed to newly produced T cells. About two months after transplant, the apparently early recovery of alphabetaT-cell counts reportedly depended on just several hundred clones that had expanded rapidly and came from non-depleted graft cells.

Concerning this clonotype: Its antigen has not been determined. Nothing much larger sits one base from this clone, and base qualities are not available.

V gives up 4 bases and J gives up 4 bases, and the segment between their germline ends measures 10 bases. CDR1 MNHEY and CDR2 SVGEGT are derived from the germline V gene. The CDR3 spans 13 residues, from the cysteine through the phenylalanine. The read is trimmed to its CDR3 DNA, 39 bases read in frame from base 1. To prepare the library, PCR was applied. Sequenced using an Illumina HiSeq 2500. TCR libraries were prepared with molecular barcoding, using unique molecular identifiers to normalize TCRbeta repertoire quantification. Starting from the raw public reads, TCRdb applied fastp trimming at Q25, assembled clones with MiXCR and retained in-frame beta chains. Each record represents a unique CDR3 protein, reported with the most common genes and DNA among its rows. Present in this sample are about 580,000 distinct CDR3 sequences, 20% to 25% of which were seen just once. The top ten clonotypes cover 11% to 15% of the sample.

The treatment or condition label here, explained by the study, means: allogeneic hematopoietic cell transplantation with graft depleted of TCRalphabeta T cells and CD19 B cells. The children who served as transplant recipients had been given grafts of TCRalphabeta/CD19-depleted allogeneic hematopoietic cells. The source material was PBMCs, mostly from graft donor cells, sampled 360 days after TCRalphabeta/CD19-depleted stem cell transplant. This receptor was obtained from a boy under two years old who had a stem cell transplant for acute myeloid leukemia, so the T cells may come from the graft donor. Recombination linked TRBV6-2 or TRBV6-3 to TRBJ1-1, with no confident D gene call. This receptor carries the CDR3 CASSFSRSTEAFF. The bases are TGTGCCAGCAGTTTTTCTCGTAGCACTGAAGCTTTCTTT.